This note documents a single TCR beta chain sequence. Its antigen is still unknown. The entry originates in a study of PD-1 blockade in classical Hodgkin lymphoma. Study at large: A 3 mg/kg intravenous dose of nivolumab was received by patients every 2 weeks. Study observations and caveats: CD4+ TCR diversity, unlike CD8+, rose significantly by C4D1.

This table comes from immunoSEQ multiplex PCR, and its TCRdb copy is limited to in-frame clones, with some not included. The table records more than 90,000 clones, 75% to 85% of them present only once. Every one of the patients relapsed after autologous stem cell transplantation (brentuximab vedotin exposure was variable). V lost 4 bases and J lost 0, with 12 bases in between. The CDR3 runs 15 residues. Germline V gives CDR1 SGHRS, CDR2 YFSETQ. Sequenced here: peripheral blood mononuclear cells (PBMCs), sampled before the second cycle of nivolumab. J is TRBJ2-3 and V is TRBV5-1; D uncertain. This clonotype originated in a human donor with classical Hodgkin lymphoma. DNA for the CDR3: TGCGCCAGCAGCCCCGAAGGGCGGAGCACAGATACGCAGTATTTT. It translates to CASSPEGRSTDTQYF.